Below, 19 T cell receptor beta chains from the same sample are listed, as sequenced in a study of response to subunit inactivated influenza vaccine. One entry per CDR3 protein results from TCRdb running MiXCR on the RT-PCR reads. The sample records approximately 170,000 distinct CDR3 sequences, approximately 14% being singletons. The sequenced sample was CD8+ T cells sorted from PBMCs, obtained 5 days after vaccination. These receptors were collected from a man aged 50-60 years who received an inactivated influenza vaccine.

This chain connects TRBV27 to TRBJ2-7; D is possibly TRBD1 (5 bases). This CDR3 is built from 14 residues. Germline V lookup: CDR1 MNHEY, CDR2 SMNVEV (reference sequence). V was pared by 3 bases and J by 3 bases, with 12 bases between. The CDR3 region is CASSLTASIYEQYF. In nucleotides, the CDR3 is TGTGCCAGCAGTTTGACAGCCTCCATCTACGAGCAGTACTTC.

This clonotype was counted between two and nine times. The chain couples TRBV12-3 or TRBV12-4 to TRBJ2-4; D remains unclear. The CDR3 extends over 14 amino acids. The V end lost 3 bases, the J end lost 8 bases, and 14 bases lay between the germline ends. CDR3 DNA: TGTGCCAGCAGTTTTGTGGCCAGTTCGTACATTCAGTACTTC. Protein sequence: CASSFVASSYIQYF.

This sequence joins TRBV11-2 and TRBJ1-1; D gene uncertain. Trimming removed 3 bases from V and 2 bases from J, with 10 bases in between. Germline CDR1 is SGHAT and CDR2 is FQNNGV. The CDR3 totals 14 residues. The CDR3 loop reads CASSFRLINTEAFF. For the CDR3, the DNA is TGTGCCAGCAGCTTCAGACTGATTAACACTGAAGCTTTCTTT. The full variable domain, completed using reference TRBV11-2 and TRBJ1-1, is EAGVAQSPRYKIIEKRQSVAFWCNPISGHATLYWYQQILGQGPKLLIQFQNNGVVDDSQLPKDRFSAERLKGVDSTLKIQPAKLEDSAVYLCASSFRLINTEAFFGQGTRLTVV.

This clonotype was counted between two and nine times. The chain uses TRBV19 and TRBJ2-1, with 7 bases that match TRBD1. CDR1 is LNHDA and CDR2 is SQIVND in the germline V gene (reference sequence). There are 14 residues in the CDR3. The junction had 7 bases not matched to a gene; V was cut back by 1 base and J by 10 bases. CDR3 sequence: CASSIGTGLDEQFF. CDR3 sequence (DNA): TGTGCCAGTAGTATAGGGACAGGCCTGGACGAGCAGTTCTTC.

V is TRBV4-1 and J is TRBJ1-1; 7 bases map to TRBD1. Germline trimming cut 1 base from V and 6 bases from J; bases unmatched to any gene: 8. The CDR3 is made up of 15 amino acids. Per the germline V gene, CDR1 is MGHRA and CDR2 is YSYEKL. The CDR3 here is CASSQVPTGSAEAFF. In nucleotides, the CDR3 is TGCGCCAGCAGCCAAGTCCCGACAGGGTCGGCTGAAGCTTTCTTT.

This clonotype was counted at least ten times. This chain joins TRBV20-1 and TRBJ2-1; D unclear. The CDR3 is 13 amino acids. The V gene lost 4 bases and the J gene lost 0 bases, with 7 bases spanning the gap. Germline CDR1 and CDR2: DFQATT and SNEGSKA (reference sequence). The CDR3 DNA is TGCAGTGCTATCGCGAGCTCCTACAATGAGCAGTTCTTC. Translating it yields CSAIASSYNEQFF.

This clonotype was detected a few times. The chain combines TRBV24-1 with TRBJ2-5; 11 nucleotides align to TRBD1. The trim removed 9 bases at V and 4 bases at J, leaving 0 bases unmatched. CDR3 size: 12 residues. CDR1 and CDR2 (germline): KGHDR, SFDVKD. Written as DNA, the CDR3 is TGTGCCACCGGGACAGGGGGAGAGACCCAGTACTTC. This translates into CATGTGGETQYF.

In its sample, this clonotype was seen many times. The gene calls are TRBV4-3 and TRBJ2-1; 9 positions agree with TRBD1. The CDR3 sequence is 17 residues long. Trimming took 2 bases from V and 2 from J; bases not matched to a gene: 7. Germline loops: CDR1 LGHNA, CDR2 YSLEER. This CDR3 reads CASSQSLGQGPYNEQFF. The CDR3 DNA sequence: TGCGCCAGCAGCCAATCACTGGGACAGGGTCCCTACAATGAGCAGTTCTTC.

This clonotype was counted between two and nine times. CDR3 sequence reads: CSASDQWGNTDTQYF. The CDR3 bases are TGCAGTGCTAGTGATCAGTGGGGGAACACAGATACGCAGTATTTT. The chain couples TRBV20-1 to TRBJ2-3; D may correspond to TRBD1 or TRBD2 (5 bases each). Germline-derived CDR1 and CDR2 are DFQATT and SNEGSKA (reference sequence). The CDR3 extends over 15 amino acids. V was clipped by 3 bases and J by 2 bases, with 15 bases between them.

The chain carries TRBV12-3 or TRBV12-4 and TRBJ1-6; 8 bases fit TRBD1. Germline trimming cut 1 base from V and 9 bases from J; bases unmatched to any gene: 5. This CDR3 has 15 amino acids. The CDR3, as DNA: TGTGCCAGCAGTTTAGGGGCCAGGGGGCTTTCACCCCTCCACTTT. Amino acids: CASSLGARGLSPLHF.

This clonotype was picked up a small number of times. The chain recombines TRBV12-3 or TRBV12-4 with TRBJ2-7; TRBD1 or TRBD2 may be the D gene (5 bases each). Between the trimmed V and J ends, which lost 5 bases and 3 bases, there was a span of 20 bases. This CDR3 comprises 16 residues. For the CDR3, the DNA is TGTGCCAGCAGTACTCACAGGAGGAAAGTTGACTACGAGCAGTACTTC. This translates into CASSTHRRKVDYEQYF.

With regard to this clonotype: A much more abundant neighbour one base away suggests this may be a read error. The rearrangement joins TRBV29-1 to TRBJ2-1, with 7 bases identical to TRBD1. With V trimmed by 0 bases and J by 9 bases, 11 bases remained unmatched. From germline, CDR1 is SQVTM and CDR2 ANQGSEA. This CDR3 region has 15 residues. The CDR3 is CSVEDRTGSVAEQFF. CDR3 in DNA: TGCAGCGTTGAAGATCGGACAGGATCGGTGGCTGAGCAGTTCTTC.

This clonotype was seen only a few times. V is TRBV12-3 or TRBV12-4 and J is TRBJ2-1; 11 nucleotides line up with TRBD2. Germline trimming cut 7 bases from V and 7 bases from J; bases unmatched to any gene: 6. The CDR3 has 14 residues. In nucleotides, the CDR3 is TGTGCCAGCACATCTAGCGGGAGGACTAATGAGCAGTTCTTC. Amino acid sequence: CASTSSGRTNEQFF.

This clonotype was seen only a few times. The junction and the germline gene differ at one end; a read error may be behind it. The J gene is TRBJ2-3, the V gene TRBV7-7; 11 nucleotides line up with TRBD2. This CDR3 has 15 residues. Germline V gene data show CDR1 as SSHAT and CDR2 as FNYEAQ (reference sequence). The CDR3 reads CASSPRLAGTDTQYF. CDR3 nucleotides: TGTGCTAGCAGCCCCAGACTAGCGGGGACAGATACGCAGTATTTT.

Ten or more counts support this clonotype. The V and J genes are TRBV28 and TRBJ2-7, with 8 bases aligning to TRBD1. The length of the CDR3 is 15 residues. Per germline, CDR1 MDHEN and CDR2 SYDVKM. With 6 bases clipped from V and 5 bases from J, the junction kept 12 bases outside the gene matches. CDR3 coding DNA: TGTGCCAGCAGGAATCCCAGGGGGCAAAGCCACGAGCAGTACTTC. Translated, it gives CASRNPRGQSHEQYF.

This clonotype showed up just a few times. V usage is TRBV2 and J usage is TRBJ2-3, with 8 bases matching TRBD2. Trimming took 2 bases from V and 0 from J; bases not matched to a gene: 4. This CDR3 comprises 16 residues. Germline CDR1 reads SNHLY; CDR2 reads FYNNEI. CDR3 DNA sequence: TGTGCCAGCAGTGAAATGGTAGCGGGGAGCACAGATACGCAGTATTTT. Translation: CASSEMVAGSTDTQYF.

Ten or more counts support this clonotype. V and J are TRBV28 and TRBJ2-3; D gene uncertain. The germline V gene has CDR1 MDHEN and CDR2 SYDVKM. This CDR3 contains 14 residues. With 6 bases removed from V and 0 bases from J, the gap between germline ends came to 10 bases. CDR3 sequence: CASSQKHSTDTQYF. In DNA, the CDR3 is TGTGCCAGCAGCCAAAAACATAGCACAGATACGCAGTATTTT.

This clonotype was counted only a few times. The CDR3 DNA follows: TGTGCCAGCAGTTACTCGAGAGGTCAGCCCCAGCATTTT. It is translated as CASSYSRGQPQHF. The chain recombines TRBV6-5 with TRBJ1-5; no reliable D call. V lost 0 bases to trimming and J lost 6 bases, with 6 bases between them. CDR3 length: 13 residues. CDR1 MNHEY and CDR2 SVGAGI come from the germline V gene.

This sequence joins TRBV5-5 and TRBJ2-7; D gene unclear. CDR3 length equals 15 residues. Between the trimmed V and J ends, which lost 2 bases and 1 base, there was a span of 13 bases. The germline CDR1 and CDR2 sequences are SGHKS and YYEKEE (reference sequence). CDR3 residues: CASSFLPAASYEQYF. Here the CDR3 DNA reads TGTGCCAGCAGCTTTCTCCCAGCCGCATCCTACGAGCAGTACTTC.